This T cell receptor (beta chain) is from a study of T cells in narcolepsy. Study observations and caveats: Reportedly, autoreactive clonotypes were serially detected in patients' blood but not controls'. HCRT-specific and TRIB2-specific autoreactive clonotypes appeared among same-patient CSF and blood CD4+ clonotypes.

For this clone: Its specificity is not known.

Here immunoSEQ multiplex PCR was the method, and the copy in TCRdb shows in-frame clones only, minus some. The sample carries 24,000 or so clones, approximately 84% recorded once. The germline CDR1 and CDR2 sequences are ENHRY and SYGVKD. Trimming removed 6 bases at V and 7 bases at J, with 12 bases between. This CDR3 has 13 residues. The chain combines TRBV10-3 with TRBJ1-4, with D unresolved. This sequence originates from a human donor with narcolepsy. Sequences were obtained from CD45RA- memory CD4+ T cells from PBMCs. The CDR3 spells CAISRQAAEKLFF. The CDR3 region has the DNA TGTGCCATCAGCCGACAAGCTGCTGAAAAACTGTTTTTT.